The 4 T cell receptor beta chains presented below share a single source sample, sequenced in a study of blood T cell repertoires in COVID-19. The assay was immunoSEQ multiplex PCR, and TCRdb's table has in-frame clones only and misses some. Among more than 100,000 clones listed, nearly 90% were seen once. Sequencing was carried out using peripheral blood. The receptors here all came from a man aged 45 to 65 in a cohort sampled during active COVID-19.

This rearrangement joins TRBV11-2 to TRBJ1-1; D may be TRBD1 (6 bases). Trimming stripped 0 bases from V and 5 bases from J, with 16 bases between. Germline values: CDR1 SGHAT, CDR2 FQNNGV. The CDR3 is 16 residues long. The CDR3 sequence: CASSLDPAGAKTEAFF. CDR3 in DNA: TGTGCCAGCAGCTTAGATCCTGCGGGGGCGAAGACTGAAGCTTTCTTT.

V usage is TRBV19 and J usage is TRBJ2-7, with a weak D call TRBD1 (5 bases). The V gene's germline CDR1 is LNHDA and CDR2 SQIVND (reference sequence). The CDR3 totals 12 residues. V was cut by 3 bases and J by 6 bases, with 9 bases left in between. The CDR3 reads CASSIVGAEQYF. The CDR3 DNA sequence: TGTGCCAGTAGTATCGTAGGGGCCGAGCAGTACTTC.

As concerns this clone: Compared with germline, one end of the junction differs, possibly owing to a read error. The V call is TRBV11-3, the J call TRBJ2-1; the D gene is possibly TRBD2 (6 bases). The CDR3 is 13 amino acids. In germline, CDR1 is SGHNT, CDR2 YENEEA. The CDR3: CASSLDLGSGVVF. The CDR3 DNA reads as TGTGCCAGCAGCTTAGATCTGGGGTCGGGGGTCGTCTTC. The full variable domain, in which reference TRBV11-3 and TRBJ2-1 provide the parts outside the CDR3, is EAGVVQSPRYKIIEKKQPVAFWCNPISGHNTLYWYLQNLGQGPELLIRYENEEAVDDSQLPKDRFSAERLKGVDSTLKIQPAELGDSAVYLCASSLDLGSGVVFGPGTRLTVL.

The chain carries TRBV6-1 and TRBJ1-3, with a tentative D call TRBD1 (5 bases). The V gene's germline CDR1 is MNHNS and CDR2 SASEGT. The CDR3 is 13 amino acids. The V end lost 3 bases, the J end lost 4 bases, and 7 bases lay between the germline ends. The CDR3 DNA follows: TGTGCCAGCAGTGAGAACAGGGGAAACACCATATATTTT. Its translation is CASSENRGNTIYF.